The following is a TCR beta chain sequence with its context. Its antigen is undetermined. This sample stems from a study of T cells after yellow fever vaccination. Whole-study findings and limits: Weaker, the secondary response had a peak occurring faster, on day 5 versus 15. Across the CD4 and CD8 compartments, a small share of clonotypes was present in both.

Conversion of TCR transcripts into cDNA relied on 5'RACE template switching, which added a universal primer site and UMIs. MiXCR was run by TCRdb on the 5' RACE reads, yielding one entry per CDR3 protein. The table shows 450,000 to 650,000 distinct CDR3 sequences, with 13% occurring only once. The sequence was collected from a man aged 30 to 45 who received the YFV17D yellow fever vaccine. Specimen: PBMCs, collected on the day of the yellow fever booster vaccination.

The CDR3 here is CASSTPSGRGWQYF. CDR3 DNA sequence: TGTGCCAGTAGTACGCCTAGCGGGAGAGGCTGGCAGTACTTC. J is TRBJ2-7 and V is TRBV19; TRBD2 agrees at 10 bases. The CDR3 extends over 14 amino acids. V lost 4 bases, J lost 9 bases, and 9 bases stayed unmatched. Germline values: CDR1 LNHDA, CDR2 SQIVND (reference sequence).